The 18 T cell receptor beta chains below come from one sample, sequenced in a study of T-cell reconstitution after alpha-beta-depleted transplantation in children. As it was prepared, the TCRbeta library received unique molecular identifiers. MiXCR was run by TCRdb on the PCR reads, yielding one entry per CDR3 protein. The repertoire holds roughly 570,000 distinct CDR3 sequences, with roughly 27% as singletons. Specimen: PBMCs, collected before TCRalphabeta/CD19-depleted stem cell transplant. The source is a boy under three years old with Wiskott-Aldrich syndrome, due to receive a stem cell transplant.

The chain has TRBV10-3 and TRBJ1-3; 7 bases align to TRBD1. This CDR3 has 15 amino acids. Germline-derived CDR1 and CDR2 are ENHRY and SYGVKD. V lost 4 bases, J lost 1 base, and 4 bases stayed unmatched. The CDR3 coding sequence is TGTGCCATCAGTGTAGCAGGGGGTTCTGGAAACACCATATATTTT. This sequence encodes CAISVAGGSGNTIYF.

This clonotype was picked up a small number of times. J is TRBJ2-1 and V is TRBV3-1, with D possibly TRBD1 on 5 matching bases. This CDR3 is built from 14 residues. Germline-derived CDR1 and CDR2 are LGHDT and YNNKEL (reference sequence). V dropped 3 bases and J dropped 10 bases, with 16 bases sitting between them. CDR3 loop: CASSQGNGALEQFF. CDR3 DNA sequence: TGTGCCAGCAGCCAGGGAAATGGGGCTTTGGAGCAGTTCTTC.

The V and J genes are TRBV12-5 and TRBJ2-1; 8 nucleotides line up with TRBD2. The germline gives CDR1 LGHNT, CDR2 FRNRAP. Trimming at V came to 2 bases and at J to 9 bases, leaving 12 bases not matched to a gene. The CDR3 is 16 amino acids. The CDR3 reads CASGLMKREKGSEQFF. The CDR3 bases are TGTGCTAGTGGTTTGATGAAGCGGGAGAAGGGCAGTGAGCAGTTCTTC.

The chain combines TRBV5-1 with TRBJ2-7, with 8 bases aligning to TRBD1. The V segment lost 0 bases and the J segment 3 bases; nucleotides outside the gene matches: 8. CDR1 and CDR2 (germline): SGHRS, YFSETQ. The CDR3 is 16 amino acids. This chain's CDR3 is CASSLEGTGLYYEQYF. DNA of the CDR3: TGCGCCAGCAGCTTGGAGGGGACAGGCCTGTACTACGAGCAGTACTTC.

The rearrangement links TRBV10-3 to TRBJ2-7; D ambiguous. The germline V gene has CDR1 ENHRY and CDR2 SYGVKD. This CDR3 spans 13 amino acids. Between the trimmed V and J ends, which lost 10 bases and 10 bases, there was a span of 23 bases. The CDR3 region is CATDNYGVYGQYF. CDR3 nucleotides: TGTGCCACCGACAACTATGGAGTCTACGGCCAGTACTTC.

The V gene is TRBV15, the J gene TRBJ2-7; D might be TRBD1 (5 bases). The CDR3 has 14 amino acids. Trimming shortened V by 5 bases and J by 0 bases, and 11 bases separated the two germline ends. CDR1 is LNHNV, CDR2 YYDKDF, per germline (reference sequence). The CDR3 DNA is TGTGCCACCAGCGTACGACAGTTCTCCTACGAGCAGTACTTC. It codes for CATSVRQFSYEQYF.

This clonotype has only a few counts. This chain joins TRBV9 and TRBJ2-3, with no clear D. The germline V gene encodes CDR1 SGDLS and CDR2 YYNGEE. This CDR3 has 14 amino acids. The germline V and J ends were trimmed by 2 bases and 10 bases, with 17 bases remaining between them. CDR3 nucleotide sequence: TGTGCCAGCAGCGTTTCGGGCAAGGACGGTCCGCAGTATTTT. Its protein is CASSVSGKDGPQYF.

V is TRBV20-1 and J is TRBJ1-5; D is unclear. Germline V gene data show CDR1 as DFQATT and CDR2 as SNEGSKA (reference sequence). The CDR3 is 16 amino acids. V lost 0 bases to trimming and J lost 0 bases, with 12 bases between them. CDR3: CSARDLRKDSNQPQHF. For the CDR3, the DNA is TGCAGTGCTAGAGATCTCCGGAAGGATAGCAATCAGCCCCAGCATTTT.

The chain is built from TRBV29-1 and TRBJ1-5; a possible D gene is TRBD1 (5 bases). Germline CDR1 and CDR2: SQVTM and ANQGSEA. The CDR3 loop spans 13 amino acids. Trimming removed 7 bases from V and 3 bases from J, with 13 bases in between. The DNA of the CDR3 is TGCAGCGCGGCCGAGGGGCCCAATCAGCCCCAGCATTTT. Its translation is CSAAEGPNQPQHF. The entire variable domain, with the rest obtained from reference TRBV29-1 and TRBJ1-5, is as follows: SAVISQKPSRDICQRGTSLTIQCQVDSQVTMMFWYRQQPGQSLTLIATANQGSEATYESGFVIDKFPISRPNLTFSTLTVSNMSPEDSSIYLCSAAEGPNQPQHFGDGTRLSIL.

The chain combines TRBV20-1 with TRBJ2-7, with 9 bases identical to TRBD2. Germline loops: CDR1 DFQATT, CDR2 SNEGSKA (reference sequence). This CDR3 spans 14 amino acids. J was trimmed by 5 bases and V by 5 bases; bases with no gene match: 10. DNA of the CDR3: TGCAGTGCTCCTCGGCCCGGGACTAGCAACGAGCAGTACTTC. This gives the protein CSAPRPGTSNEQYF.

The chain recombines TRBV24-1 with TRBJ2-7; 12 bases fit TRBD2. The trim removed 4 bases at V and 4 bases at J, leaving 4 bases unmatched. The length of the CDR3 is 15 residues. In germline, CDR1 is KGHDR, CDR2 SFDVKD. CDR3 in DNA: TGTGCCACCAGTGAGACGACTAGCGGGAGATACGAGCAGTACTTC. Translation gives CATSETTSGRYEQYF.

The rearrangement links TRBV10-3 to TRBJ2-4; the D gene is possibly TRBD2 (5 bases). Trimming removed 6 bases at V and 2 bases at J, with 5 bases between. CDR1 ENHRY and CDR2 SYGVKD come from the germline V gene. The CDR3 runs 12 residues. CDR3 region: CAISGTKNIQYF. DNA for the CDR3: TGTGCCATCAGCGGGACCAAAAACATTCAGTACTTC.

This clonotype was observed a handful of times. The V call is TRBV29-1, the J call TRBJ2-1, with D tentatively TRBD2 (5 bases). V shed 5 bases and J shed 7 bases, with 12 bases lying between them. CDR1 and CDR2 from the germline V gene are SQVTM and ANQGSEA. The CDR3 spans 12 residues. Here the CDR3 DNA reads TGCAGCGTTTCCCCCACGGGGAATGAGCAGTTCTTC. It yields the protein CSVSPTGNEQFF.

This clonotype was observed a few times. The genes are TRBV20-1 and TRBJ2-1, with D perhaps being TRBD1 or TRBD2 (5 bases each). The germline V and J ends were trimmed by 7 bases and 15 bases, with 16 bases remaining between them. This CDR3 comprises 10 residues. The germline V gene has CDR1 DFQATT and CDR2 SNEGSKA (reference sequence). The CDR3 reads CSGIRGAAFF. In DNA, the CDR3 is TGCAGTGGTATAAGAGGGGCGGCGTTCTTC.

This CDR3 is CASGDYEQYF. In DNA form, the CDR3 reads TGTGCCAGTGGGGACTACGAGCAGTACTTC. The gene calls are TRBV19 and TRBJ2-7, with D unclear. The germline V gene has CDR1 LNHDA and CDR2 SQIVND (reference sequence). V was clipped by 8 bases and J by 3 bases, with 5 bases between them. The CDR3 runs to 10 residues.

The chain uses TRBV20-1 and TRBJ1-1; TRBD1 might be the D (5 bases). The CDR3 loop spans 14 amino acids. Per germline, CDR1 DFQATT and CDR2 SNEGSKA (reference sequence). V was cut by 5 bases and J by 1 base, with 14 bases left in between. CDR3 sequence reads: CSAGHTRGNTEAFF. The CDR3 DNA is TGCAGTGCTGGACACACGAGGGGGAACACTGAAGCTTTCTTT.

This chain joins TRBV12-3 or TRBV12-4 and TRBJ2-7, with a possible D match to TRBD2 (6 bases). V lost 3 bases and J lost 7, with 13 bases in between. There are 13 residues in the CDR3. The CDR3 is CASSFTSLGEQYF. The DNA of the CDR3 is TGTGCCAGCAGTTTCACTAGCCTGGGGGAGCAGTACTTC.

The chain couples TRBV30 to TRBJ1-1; no reliable D call. This CDR3 is built from 15 residues. From germline, CDR1 is GTSNPN and CDR2 SVGIG (reference sequence). V gave up 0 bases and J gave up 2 bases, with 13 bases separating them. Here the CDR3 reads CAWSVFIGRNTEAFF. Written as DNA, the CDR3 is TGTGCCTGGAGTGTTTTTATCGGGCGCAACACTGAAGCTTTCTTT.